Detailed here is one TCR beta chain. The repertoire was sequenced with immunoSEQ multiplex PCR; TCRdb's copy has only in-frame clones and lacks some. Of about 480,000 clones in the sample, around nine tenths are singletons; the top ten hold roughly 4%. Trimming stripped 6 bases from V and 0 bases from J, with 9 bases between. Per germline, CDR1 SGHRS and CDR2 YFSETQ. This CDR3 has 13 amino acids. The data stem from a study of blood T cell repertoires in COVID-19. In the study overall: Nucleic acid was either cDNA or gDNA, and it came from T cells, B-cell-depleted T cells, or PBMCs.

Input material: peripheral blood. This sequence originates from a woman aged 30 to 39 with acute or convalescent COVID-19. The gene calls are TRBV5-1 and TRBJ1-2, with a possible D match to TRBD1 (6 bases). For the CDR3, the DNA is TGCGCCAGCATCAGGACAGCTAACTATGGCTACACCTTC. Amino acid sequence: CASIRTANYGYTF.